A single T cell receptor beta chain is shown here with its context. This receptor's antigen is unknown. Per-base qualities were not stored, and no clone one base away is much larger. These data belong to a study of cytomegalovirus exposure and HLA in healthy donors (dated 2017 in TCRdb). Turning to the overall study: According to an earlier analysis of a few hundred of the donors, 150 million to 200 million T cells yielded roughly 110 million unique TCR beta sequences and about 300 Gb of sequence data. Around 320 gigabases of sequencing data and 80 million or so unique TCR sequences were included in an early release covering 500 to 750 HLA-typed donors. Among the roughly 400 genotyped donors, about 83% belonged to the genetic ancestry cluster associated with self-reported Caucasian donors. The study aimed to test whether signatures of past pathogen exposure could be identified by cataloging public T cell receptors. The study profiled the T cell repertoires of 550 to 700 subjects by immunosequencing and related them to cytomegalovirus serostatus. Besides the first cohort of roughly 700 subjects, a separate validation cohort made up of 120 or so different subjects was used. To predict cytomegalovirus infection status, the study brought together high-throughput TCR immunosequencing, statistical association of individual TCRs with disease status, and machine learning. To study patterns of TCR occurrence, a later analysis re-analyzed previously published TCR beta repertoires from more than 550 donors and added high-resolution HLA genotyping. The later analysis used no new phenotypic data to find candidate immune exposures, relying instead on TCR beta sequences and their occurrence across donors. An earlier analysis of several hundred of the donors applied high-throughput TCR beta sequencing to assess whether each TCR beta V gene segment acted as functional or pseudogenic. Alongside the repertoire data, information on donor age, sex, ethnicity and CMV serostatus was compiled. Genome-wide SNP genotypes for about 60% of the roughly 700 donors were used in a later genetic analysis, which treated that subset as a discovery cohort. Every repertoire in the discovery cohort had been generated on one and the same sequencing platform. Class I and class II HLA loci were covered by the typing at four-digit resolution. Typing coverage varied by locus: about 629-630 donors for A, B, C, DRB1 and DQB1; more than 500 for DQA1; around 610 for DPA1; roughly 450 for DPB1. Because of strong linkage in the cohort, a handful of DR-DQ haplotypes were treated as single units for association and clustering. Across about 380 genotyped donors of the cohort, an average of about 240,000 unique TCR beta nucleotide sequences per donor were sequenced, and 15% to 20% of those sequences were non-productive.

The cohort comprised 670 or so healthy bone marrow donors. All cohort members were sampled while nominally healthy, although unrecorded immune exposures were likely present. The donor tested CMV seropositive, placing the donor among the 250 to 350 seropositive members of the cohort. A peripheral blood sample was collected from each donor, and TCR beta sequencing was performed on peripheral blood mononuclear cells. Genomic DNA extraction from the blood cell samples was performed with the Qiagen DNeasy Blood Extraction Kit. Study-wide findings and limitations: Strong co-occurrence of HLA alleles, especially DR and DQ, made assigning TCR associations to individual alleles difficult. A later genetic analysis reported fewer N-insertions in productive TCRs among donors in an Asian-associated ancestry cluster than the roughly 690-donor mean. In the study, about 150 TCR beta chains were listed as associated with cytomegalovirus. Broadly in line with IMGT annotations, most TCR beta V segments showed up in productive rearrangements about 87% or about 30% of the time in an earlier analysis of roughly 590 of the donors. In both the original and validation cohorts, the classifier was reported to diagnose cytomegalovirus status with high specificity and sensitivity. In a later genetic analysis, a missense DCLRE1C variant was associated with V-gene and J-gene trimming of TCR beta chains, and the association was replicated in an independent cohort. Correlated functional status among segregating V segments might be attributable to linkage disequilibrium, but an unknown experimental factor could not be ruled out. The cohort was sequenced for TCR beta chains only, and without alpha or paired-chain data the features that could be detected were limited. While some public TCRs were present in many individuals, most TCR sequences turned up only very rarely across donors. The authors suggested that the approach could potentially be extended to other disease states and immunological phenotypes. In vitro tests confirmed that a few of the cytomegalovirus-associated TCR beta chains recognize cytomegalovirus antigens. CMV serostatus was the only immune exposure information available for the cohort. A later analysis found that HLA-associated TCR beta chains were more clonally expanded and had lower generation probabilities than equally common non-associated chains. In a later analysis, the rate of TCR association differed among HLA loci, with DRB1 alleles having the most associated TCRs and HLA-C alleles having the fewest. Because counts were too low, seventeen rarely observed V segments, including chromosome 9 orphons, were left out of the earlier analysis of roughly 600 of the donors. Because HLA typing was unavailable for some donors at each locus, only the typed subset was used in association tests. Presence/absence analyses assumed roughly uniform sequencing depth across donors, an assumption that may not hold. In a later analysis, most CMV-associated TCR beta chains were found to appear HLA-restricted, with HLA associations seemingly driven largely by CMV exposure. A later analysis associated 15,000 or so TCR beta sequences with specific HLA alleles at a false discovery rate of 0.05. A group of highly shared sequence variants was considered likely to be a technical artifact of the sequencing pipeline. A later analysis reported that several top co-occurrence clusters appeared linked to parvovirus B19, influenza, CMV and Epstein-Barr virus. A further reported finding was that TCR beta sequences accurately predicted the HLA-A and HLA-B alleles for most subjects in the first cohort.

Library preparation employed the immunoSEQ multiplex PCR assay. A mixture of 60 forward primers for TCR Vbeta segments and 13 reverse primers for TCR Jbeta segments was used in the multiplex PCR. The CDR3 region of rearranged TCR beta genes was amplified from genomic DNA by a multiplex PCR assay. The Illumina HiSeq System was used to sequence the amplified TCR beta libraries as 87-base-pair reads. Regarding the original processing steps: In a later analysis, roughly 80 million unique TCR beta chains were counted across the 500 to 700 repertoires, and around 10 million of these chains were shared by at least two donors. Raw reads were error-corrected and collapsed into unique sequences with a nearest-neighbor algorithm that merged closely related sequences to remove PCR and sequencing errors. Alignment of CDR3 sequences to IMGT reference sequences was used to assign V, D and J gene segments. Each retained sequence needed at least a six-nucleotide match to both a V gene segment and a J gene segment. Rearrangements were called productive when the CDR3 lacked stop codons and stayed in frame with V and J; all others were non-productive. CDR3 was defined by IMGT convention, running from the second conserved V-encoded cysteine to the conserved J-encoded phenylalanine. In an earlier analysis of some 550 of the donors, sequences lacking an unambiguous match to a single V gene segment were excluded. In an earlier analysis of 587 of the donors, V segments were called functional above 56.7% productive rearrangements and were called segregating when the between-donor standard deviation exceeded 5%. A statistical classification framework was built to diagnose cytomegalovirus status from the catalog of TCR beta chain sequences. In a later analysis, V and J genes were assigned by comparing TCR nucleotide sequences against IMGT/GENE-DB human TR gene sequences. The TCRdist pipeline was used in a later analysis to assign CDR3 sequences and most-parsimonious VDJ recombination scenarios. In a later analysis, every TCR beta chain was defined by the combination of its CDR3 amino acid sequence and its V-gene family, and reads without a unique V-gene family were dropped. To address suspected cross-contamination and a sequencing artifact, a later analysis removed a few hundred highly shared, low-generation-probability nucleotide sequences. A later analysis calculated a clonal expansion index for each public chain from normalized within-repertoire ranks of inferred template counts. In a later analysis, generation probabilities were computed with a VDJ recombination model fitted to out-of-frame rearrangements, and the resulting probabilities were checked against IGoR. In a later analysis, TCR-TCR, TCR-HLA and TCR-CMV co-occurrence was scored with hypergeometric tests, and a repertoire-size bias correction was applied to TCR pairs. To estimate false discovery rates, a later analysis permuted the HLA or CMV assignments 20 times. In a later analysis, co-occurring TCRs were grouped with DBSCAN, and TCRdist sequence similarity was added when clustering was performed within HLA-allele-positive subsets. Repertoires with fewer than 30,000 or more than 120,000 public chains, plus five repertoires with anomalous nucleotide sharing, were excluded from co-occurrence clustering. Drawn from immuneACCESS, this table holds only the in-frame rearrangements with V and J called that TCRdb kept. Clones are partly lost; checked studies trace under half to an unresolved V gene and leave the rest unexplained. V and J calls and clone size are copied from that table; D and trimming were computed from the DNA. In all, the sample holds about 150,000 clones, and approximately 82% of those were seen once. 11% of the sample is held by the ten biggest clonotypes.

The material sequenced was PBMCs. The receptor comes from a man between 18 and 35 years old in good health and CMV-seropositive.

CDR3 protein: CASSPTGAQNTEAFF. The nucleotides are TGTGCCAGCAGCCCGACAGGGGCCCAGAACACTGAAGCTTTCTTT. The sequence links TRBV9 to TRBJ1-1, and TRBD1 aligns with 8 junction nucleotides. V is cut back by 4 bases and J by 1 base, with 6 bases in the junction unmatched. CDR1 and CDR2 (SGDLS, YYNGEE) derive from the germline V gene. Its CDR3 holds 15 amino acids, cysteine through phenylalanine. Only CDR3 DNA remains: 45 bases, in frame from the first base.